This T cell receptor (beta chain) was recovered during a study of radiotherapy plus CTLA-4 blockade in lung cancer. Chemo-refractory metastatic non-small-cell lung cancer patients were treated with focal radiation plus CTLA-4 blockade with ipilimumab. Sequenced by immunoSEQ multiplex PCR; TCRdb stores in-frame clones only, minus some. The sample lists around 130,000 clones; about 90% were seen once. This clonotype was sampled from a human donor with non-small cell lung cancer that progressed on radiotherapy plus ipilimumab. The sample consisted of peripheral blood, taken from a patient treated with radiotherapy plus ipilimumab.

CDR3 loop: CASTDNEAFF. As DNA, the CDR3 is TGTGCCAGCACCGATAATGAAGCTTTCTTT. This chain connects TRBV6-1 to TRBJ1-1; D not resolved. V was trimmed by 7 bases and J by 7 bases, leaving 7 bases between them. The CDR3 sequence is 10 residues long. CDR1 MNHNS and CDR2 SASEGT come from the germline V gene.